The rows below give T cell receptor beta chains drawn from one sample of a study of shared clonotypes between healthy human individuals. Sequenced by immunoSEQ multiplex PCR; TCRdb stores in-frame clones only, minus some. Here the sample spans 2 million to 2.5 million clones, approximately 96% being singletons. What was sequenced was naive CD4+ T cells sorted from blood. The source is a man aged 18 to 30 in good health. The CDR3 runs from the conserved cysteine through the conserved F or W. Each record gives: V gene, clone size, D gene, J gene, CDR3 protein, CDR3 DNA. The D gene is left open where the match is weak. Clone sizes are given selectively: once, few, many, or a class where the clone is expanded.

>TRBV19|NA|TRBD1|TRBJ2-3
CASSEQGEQRSTDTQYF
TGTGCCAGTAGTGAACAGGGGGAGCAAAGGAGCACAGATACGCAGTATTTT
>TRBV5-4|NA|TRBD2|TRBJ2-7
CASSLAVASGTKQYF
TGTGCCAGCAGCTTGGCCGTGGCTAGCGGGACCAAGCAGTACTTC
>TRBV19|once|TRBD2|TRBJ2-7
CASSSSAGGLYEQYF
TGTGCCAGTAGTTCCTCAGCGGGAGGCCTCTACGAGCAGTACTTC
>TRBV6-6|NA|NA|TRBJ2-7
CASRPTGSYEQYF
TGTGCCAGCAGACCGACAGGCTCCTACGAGCAGTACTTC
>TRBV10-3|once|NA|TRBJ2-1
CAISESGGGPNEQFF
TGTGCCATCAGTGAGTCAGGGGGGGGACCCAATGAGCAGTTCTTC
>TRBV9|NA|NA|TRBJ2-5
CASSEGSLPAETQYF
TGTGCCAGCAGCGAGGGATCTTTACCGGCGGAGACCCAGTACTTC
>TRBV2|NA|TRBD1|TRBJ2-7
CASAPGQASYEQYF
TGTGCCAGCGCCCCGGGACAGGCGTCCTACGAGCAGTACTTC
>TRBV19|NA|TRBD2|TRBJ2-7
CASSGLAGVEQYF
TGTGCCAGTAGTGGACTAGCGGGAGTCGAGCAGTACTTC
>TRBV11-3|NA|NA|TRBJ2-3
CASSPGADTQYF
TGTGCCAGCAGCCCCGGCGCCGATACGCAGTATTTT
>TRBV25-1|NA|NA|TRBJ1-5
CASSRGGGSQPQHF
TGTGCCAGCAGTCGCGGGGGCGGAAGTCAGCCCCAGCATTTT
>TRBV19|NA|NA|TRBJ1-1
CASSISGILAEAFF
TGTGCCAGTAGTATCAGCGGCATCTTGGCTGAAGCTTTCTTT
>TRBV2|NA|TRBD1|TRBJ1-4
CASSTDRVGEKLFF
TGTGCCAGCAGTACGGACAGGGTTGGAGAAAAACTGTTTTTT
>TRBV28|NA|NA|TRBJ1-1
CASSPIPEAFF
TGTGCCAGCAGCCCTATTCCCGAAGCTTTCTTT
>TRBV30|NA|NA|TRBJ2-6
CAWSRARGANVLTF
TGTGCCTGGAGTAGGGCGCGTGGGGCCAACGTCCTGACTTTC
>TRBV5-1|NA|NA|TRBJ2-5
CASSLAEGSIETQYF
TGCGCCAGCAGCTTGGCCGAGGGGAGCATCGAGACCCAGTACTTC
>TRBV7-9|many|NA|TRBJ2-3
CASSSTDTQYF
TGTGCCAGCAGCTCCACAGATACGCAGTATTTT
>TRBV7-2|NA|NA|TRBJ1-5
CASSLALAGISNQPQHF
TGTGCCAGCAGCTTAGCGCTAGCGGGAATAAGCAATCAGCCCCAGCATTTT
>TRBV19|NA|NA|TRBJ1-2
CASSEGRVYGYTF
TGTGCCAGTAGTGAGGGCAGGGTCTATGGCTACACCTTC
>TRBV10-3|NA|TRBD1|TRBJ1-3
CATRTGGIRDSGNTIYF
TGTGCCACCAGGACAGGGGGAATAAGGGACTCTGGAAACACCATATATTTT
>TRBV6-1|NA|NA|TRBJ2-5
CASGDSGPPQETQYF
TGTGCCAGCGGGGACTCGGGCCCACCTCAAGAGACCCAGTACTTC
>TRBV10-3|NA|NA|TRBJ1-5
CAISEMGNQPQHF
TGTGCCATCAGTGAAATGGGGAATCAGCCCCAGCATTTT
>TRBV6-5|NA|NA|TRBJ1-3
CASRLTGVSGNTIYF
TGTGCCAGCAGATTGACAGGTGTCTCTGGAAACACCATATATTTT
>TRBV2|NA|NA|TRBJ1-5
CASQQGGGNQPQHF
TGTGCCAGTCAACAGGGAGGTGGCAATCAGCCCCAGCATTTT
>TRBV19|NA|NA|TRBJ1-1
CASSTPGMNTEAFF
TGTGCCAGTAGTACACCCGGGATGAACACTGAAGCTTTCTTT
>TRBV4-3|NA|NA|TRBJ1-4
CASGQGVNEKLFF
TGCGCCAGCGGCCAGGGAGTTAACGAAAAACTGTTTTTT
>TRBV5-1|once|TRBD1|TRBJ1-6
CASSPDRATYNSPLHF
TGCGCCAGCAGCCCTGACAGGGCGACCTATAATTCACCCCTCCACTTT
>TRBV6-1|once|NA|TRBJ1-4
CASSERIAQGLRDEKLFF
TGTGCCAGCAGTGAGAGGATCGCGCAGGGTTTACGGGATGAAAAACTGTTTTTT
>TRBV5-4|NA|TRBD2|TRBJ2-1
CASSLAGRGGYNEQFF
TGTGCCAGCAGCTTGGCTGGGCGGGGGGGATACAATGAGCAGTTCTTC
>TRBV6-1|NA|NA|TRBJ2-7
CASRPTHLGSYEQYF
TGTGCCAGCAGGCCAACCCATTTGGGTTCCTACGAGCAGTACTTC
>TRBV7-9|NA|NA|TRBJ2-3
CASRSAGTDTQYF
TGTGCCAGCAGAAGTGCGGGCACAGATACGCAGTATTTT
>TRBV19|once|NA|TRBJ1-5
CASRSEGRTDQPQHF
TGTGCCAGTAGAAGTGAGGGCCGCACTGATCAGCCCCAGCATTTT
>TRBV4-1|once|NA|TRBJ1-5
CASSQVFNQPQHF
TGCGCCAGCAGCCAAGTTTTTAATCAGCCCCAGCATTTT
>TRBV30|NA|NA|TRBJ2-1
CAWALANEQFF
TGTGCCTGGGCCCTAGCCAATGAGCAGTTCTTC
>TRBV2|NA|TRBD1|TRBJ1-2
CASRGGQGLGYTF
TGTGCCAGCAGAGGGGGACAGGGACTCGGCTACACCTTC
>TRBV14|NA|NA|TRBJ2-5
CASSTGAWYQETQYF
TGTGCCAGCAGCACGGGGGCATGGTACCAAGAGACCCAGTACTTC
>TRBV21-1|NA|NA|TRBJ2-7
CASSTFRANYEQYF
TGTGCCAGCAGCACATTCCGGGCCAACTACGAGCAGTACTTC
>TRBV7-2|NA|TRBD2|TRBJ2-5
CASSPRLRGAGGGQETQYF
TGTGCCAGCAGCCCCCGGCTTCGGGGAGCGGGAGGGGGTCAAGAGACCCAGTACTTC
>TRBV1|NA|NA|TRBJ2-3
CTSSRQSTDTQYF
TGCACCAGCAGCCGCCAGAGCACAGATACGCAGTATTTT
>TRBV25-1|NA|NA|TRBJ2-1
CASSEFNGVDEQFF
TGTGCCAGCAGTGAATTTAACGGGGTCGATGAGCAGTTCTTC
>TRBV5-4|NA|NA|TRBJ1-1
CASSAVGPMNTEAFF
TGTGCCAGCAGCGCCGTGGGGCCGATGAACACTGAAGCTTTCTTT
>TRBV9|NA|TRBD1|TRBJ1-2
CASSLPQGAFNYGYTF
TGTGCCAGCAGCTTACCACAGGGGGCGTTTAACTATGGCTACACCTTC
>TRBV7-9|NA|NA|TRBJ2-7
CASSLGTSTYEQYF
TGTGCCAGCAGCTTGGGCACTAGTACCTACGAGCAGTACTTC
>TRBV10-3|NA|TRBD1|TRBJ1-1
CAISVRTGANTEAFF
TGTGCCATCAGTGTCCGGACAGGGGCGAACACTGAAGCTTTCTTT
>TRBV7-9|NA|NA|TRBJ1-2
CASPKGSGDYGYTF
TGTGCCAGCCCTAAGGGATCTGGGGACTATGGCTACACCTTC
>TRBV15|NA|NA|TRBJ2-7
CATKGSTYEQYF
TGTGCCACCAAAGGCAGTACCTACGAGCAGTACTTC
>TRBV7-2|NA|TRBD1|TRBJ1-6
CASSLSTGGSSPLHF
TGTGCCAGCAGCTTATCGACAGGGGGGAGTTCACCCCTCCACTTT
>TRBV4-3|NA|TRBD1|TRBJ2-1
CASSQGPGQGEQFF
TGCGCCAGCAGCCAAGGTCCGGGACAGGGTGAGCAGTTCTTC
>TRBV19|NA|NA|TRBJ1-1
CASSIGLGTEAFF
TGTGCCAGTAGTATTGGTCTCGGGACTGAAGCTTTCTTT
>TRBV25-1|NA|NA|TRBJ1-5
CASSESGGSNQPQHF
TGTGCCAGCAGTGAATCAGGCGGTAGCAATCAGCCCCAGCATTTT
>TRBV5-1|NA|NA|TRBJ1-6
CASSLVSRLDPLHF
TGCGCCAGCAGCTTGGTTTCGCGACTTGATCCCCTCCACTTT
>TRBV7-9|NA|NA|TRBJ1-4
CASSHRLEGNEKLFF
TGTGCCAGCAGCCACCGCTTGGAGGGTAATGAAAAACTGTTTTTT
>TRBV6-5|once|NA|TRBJ2-7
CASSYSEGPYEQYF
TGTGCCAGCAGTTACTCGGAGGGGCCCTACGAGCAGTACTTC
>TRBV6-1|NA|NA|TRBJ2-7
CASSAFTAGPTTYEQYF
TGTGCCAGCAGTGCCTTTACTGCGGGGCCCACCACCTACGAGCAGTACTTC